This T cell receptor (beta chain) is from a study of T-cell reconstitution after alpha-beta-depleted transplantation in children. Study outcomes and limitations: T cells produced anew were the main source of T-cell counts and diversity one year after transplant. Where alpha-beta T cells came from about two months after transplant was reportedly several hundred expanded graft clones.

The TCRbeta library incorporated unique molecular identifiers. TCRdb ran MiXCR on the PCR reads and lists one entry per CDR3 protein. The profile covers about 300,000 distinct CDR3 sequences, with about 9.4% appearing a single time and 7% to 9.5% taken by the ten largest. This clonotype was counted at least ten times. No antigen is known for it. Germline V gene sequence: CDR1 MNHEY, CDR2 SVGAGI. This CDR3 spans 16 amino acids. V was clipped by 0 bases and J by 2 bases, with 13 bases between them. The receptor was isolated from a boy younger than two with acute myeloid leukemia, due to receive a stem cell transplant. J is TRBJ2-5 and V is TRBV6-5, with a weak D call TRBD2 (6 bases). The specimen comprised PBMCs, sampled before TCRalphabeta/CD19-depleted stem cell transplant. The chain's CDR3 is CASSYSGDWTQETQYF. CDR3 bases: TGTGCCAGCAGTTACTCGGGGGACTGGACGCAAGAGACCCAGTACTTC.